This TCR beta chain was identified in a study of response to subunit inactivated influenza vaccine. In this sample, this clonotype turned up a few times. Its antigen is not known. TCRdb called the RT-PCR reads again in MiXCR, with one record for every CDR3 protein. This repertoire shows under 550,000 distinct CDR3 sequences, approximately 6.9% found once; its top ten account for around 13%. Overall study findings and caveats: It was the authors' suggestion that each seasonal influenza vaccination recruits few new T cells.

Germline V gene data show CDR1 as SGHAT and CDR2 as FQNNGV. Trimming took 5 bases from V and 7 from J; bases not matched to a gene: 11. The CDR3 loop spans 16 amino acids. This TCR was sampled from a man in his fifties or sixties who received an inactivated influenza vaccine. The chain links TRBV11-2 to TRBJ1-4; 9 nucleotides align to TRBD1. Sequences were derived from PBMCs from blood, sampled less than 25 months after vaccination. CDR3 loop: CASSMNRDRDGEKLFF. The CDR3, as DNA: TGTGCCAGCAGCATGAACCGGGACAGGGATGGTGAAAAACTGTTTTTT.